The T cell receptor beta chain under discussion was sequenced for a study of cytomegalovirus exposure and HLA in healthy donors. PCR was performed using 60 Vbeta and 13 Jbeta primers. Sequencing was performed with immunoSEQ multiplex PCR; in TCRdb, only in-frame clones are kept and a portion is missing. The sample has about 98,000 clones, 63% seen once; the top ten hold around 4.8%. This donor's CMV serostatus is unrecorded. This CDR3 has 15 residues. Trimming at V came to 0 bases and at J to 4 bases, leaving 6 bases not matched to a gene. Per germline, CDR1 MNHEY and CDR2 SMNVEV (reference sequence).

The sequence was collected from a human donor in good health. The specimen was PBMCs. This chain joins TRBV27 and TRBJ2-7; 7 positions agree with TRBD2. As DNA, the CDR3 is TGTGCCAGCAGTTTATCAGGACTAGGGGTGTACGAGCAGTACTTC. It codes for CASSLSGLGVYEQYF.